Below are 27 T cell receptor beta chains sequenced from a single sample in a study of blood T cells in healthy people across ages. Next came a second PCR, run for about 6 to 12 cycles, which used a sample-barcoded 5' primer along with a J-beta primer mix. Via MiXCR, TCRdb re-called the 5' RACE reads, giving one row per CDR3 protein. This sample yields 700,000 to 1,000,000 distinct CDR3 sequences, of which roughly 44% are seen a single time; approximately 19% belongs to the top ten. Sequencing was performed on blood. Receptors originate from a man aged 55-75 years in good health.

This sequence joins TRBV28 and TRBJ2-1; a weak D match, TRBD2 (6 bases). Germline assignment: CDR1 MDHEN and CDR2 SYDVKM. V was clipped by 2 bases and J by 13 bases, with 12 bases between them. The CDR3 sequence is 12 residues long. The CDR3 loop is CASSLGRLGQFF. The CDR3 nucleotides are TGTGCCAGCAGTTTAGGGAGGCTAGGACAGTTCTTC.

This clonotype was seen just once. The chain recombines TRBV20-1 with TRBJ1-3; possible D gene TRBD1, 5 bases. Germline V gene data show CDR1 as DFQATT and CDR2 as SNEGSKA (reference sequence). V dropped 3 bases and J dropped 0 bases, with 12 bases sitting between them. The CDR3 spans 15 residues. The CDR3 region is CSASRESGSGNTIYF. Written as DNA, the CDR3 is TGCAGTGCTAGCAGGGAAAGTGGCTCTGGAAACACCATATATTTT.

The chain couples TRBV6-2 or TRBV6-3 to TRBJ2-6; no reliable D call. Trimming removed 6 bases from V and 2 bases from J, with 5 bases in between. CDR3 size: 13 residues. Germline V gives CDR1 MNHEY, CDR2 SVGEGT. The CDR3 bases are TGTGCCAGCAGGGGCCCTGGGGCCAACGTCCTGACTTTC. It translates to CASRGPGANVLTF.

The V gene is TRBV6-2 or TRBV6-3, the J gene TRBJ1-2, with D perhaps TRBD1 (5 bases). This CDR3 region has 14 residues. Germline CDR1 and CDR2: MNHEY and SVGEGT. V shed 7 bases and J shed 4 bases, with 16 bases lying between them. Here the CDR3 reads CASNPFTGTYGYTF. CDR3 DNA sequence: TGTGCCAGCAACCCGTTTACAGGCACCTATGGCTACACCTTC.

The genes are TRBV11-3 and TRBJ1-1, with D hard to call. CDR3 length equals 14 residues. Trimming stripped 5 bases from V and 3 bases from J, with 13 bases between. Germline-derived CDR1 and CDR2 are SGHNT and YENEEA. In DNA form, the CDR3 reads TGTGCCAGCAGCCCAGGTGGTTTTGACACTGAAGCTTTCTTT. Translating gives CASSPGGFDTEAFF.

This clonotype was observed a few times. The gene calls are TRBV12-3 or TRBV12-4 and TRBJ2-7; TRBD1 matches 10 bases. The CDR3 sequence is 15 residues long. V lost 4 bases, J lost 3 bases, and 6 bases stayed unmatched. CDR3: CASSSHDRGLYEQYF. The CDR3 DNA is TGTGCCAGCAGTTCCCACGACAGGGGGCTCTACGAGCAGTACTTC.

This chain links TRBV6-1 with TRBJ2-7; 10 bases match TRBD1. V lost 10 bases and J lost 2; bases outside the gene matches: 2. CDR1 and CDR2 (germline): MNHNS, SASEGT. This CDR3 has 12 amino acids. The CDR3 DNA follows: TGTGCCACCGGGACAGGGGCCTACGAGCAGTACTTC. Amino acids: CATGTGAYEQYF.

V and J are TRBV7-9 and TRBJ2-5, with D perhaps being TRBD1 or TRBD2 (6 bases each). The J call may not be correct, given that the DNA end is closer to TRBJ2-7. The CDR3 is 11 residues long. Germline V gives CDR1 SEHNR, CDR2 FQNEAQ (reference sequence). CDR3 DNA: TGTGCCAGCACCGGGGGCAGCGAGCAGTACTTC. Protein product: CASTGGSEQYF.

This chain joins TRBV20-1 and TRBJ2-1, with a possible D match to TRBD2 (6 bases). This CDR3 has 17 residues. V lost 1 base, J lost 5 bases, and 21 bases lay in between. Germline V CDR1 and CDR2: DFQATT, SNEGSKA (reference sequence). The CDR3 sequence is CSARGLAWRGEDNEQFF. Written as DNA, the CDR3 is TGCAGTGCTAGAGGGCTAGCGTGGCGCGGCGAGGACAATGAGCAGTTCTTC.

This rearrangement joins TRBV27 to TRBJ2-6, with D maybe TRBD2 (6 bases). Trimming took 8 bases from V and 1 from J, leaving 21 bases between them. CDR3 length: 18 amino acids. The V gene's germline CDR1 is MNHEY and CDR2 SMNVEV (reference sequence). The CDR3 nucleotides read TGTGCCAGCGGCTCGGCGGGGACGAGGCATTCTGGGGCCAACGTCCTGACTTTC. Protein sequence: CASGSAGTRHSGANVLTF.

This chain uses TRBV3-1 with TRBJ1-2, with a tentative D call TRBD1 (6 bases). CDR3 size: 15 residues. The V gene's germline CDR1 is LGHDT and CDR2 YNNKEL (reference sequence). Trimming removed 4 bases at V and 0 bases at J, with 12 bases between. CDR3 region: CASSLSGASNYGYTF. CDR3 coding DNA: TGTGCCAGCAGCCTTTCAGGGGCATCTAACTATGGCTACACCTTC.

This clonotype was observed a few times. The chain employs TRBV6-1 and TRBJ2-1; D might be TRBD1 (5 bases). The germline V gene encodes CDR1 MNHNS and CDR2 SASEGT. The germline V and J ends were trimmed by 4 bases and 5 bases, with 12 bases remaining between them. The CDR3 covers 14 residues. Here the CDR3 reads CASSVDLRDNEQFF. CDR3 nucleotides: TGTGCCAGCAGTGTAGACCTCAGGGACAATGAGCAGTTCTTC.

This clonotype showed up just a few times. The chain is built from TRBV25-1 and TRBJ2-3, with 14 bases lining up with TRBD2. There are 14 residues in the CDR3. Unmatched junction bases numbered 4, after V lost 8 bases and J lost 6 bases. CDR1 and CDR2 (germline): MGHDK, SYGVNS. The CDR3 here is CASATSGGADTQYF. The CDR3 region has the DNA TGTGCCAGCGCGACTAGCGGGGGGGCGGATACGCAGTATTTT.

The chain carries TRBV7-9 and TRBJ1-1; 7 positions agree with TRBD1. The germline V gene has CDR1 SEHNR and CDR2 FQNEAQ (reference sequence). Trimming took 1 base from V and 4 from J; bases not matched to a gene: 6. There are 15 residues in the CDR3. CDR3 loop: CASSLGSQGGTEAFF. DNA of the CDR3: TGTGCCAGCAGCTTAGGGTCGCAGGGGGGCACTGAAGCTTTCTTT. Drawing the rest from reference TRBV7-9 and TRBJ1-1, the complete variable domain is DTGVSQNPRHKITKRGQNVTFRCDPISEHNRLYWYRQTLGQGPEFLTYFQNEAQLEKSRLLSDRFSAERPKGSFSTLEIQRTEQGDSAMYLCASSLGSQGGTEAFFGQGTRLTVV.

The V and J genes are TRBV4-3 and TRBJ2-1; the D gene is possibly TRBD2 (6 bases). The length of the CDR3 is 15 residues. The germline CDR1 and CDR2 sequences are LGHNA and YSLEER. The V and J ends lost 2 bases and 1 base respectively, with 9 bases between them. DNA for the CDR3: TGCGCCAGCAGCCAAAACCGGGGGTCCTACAATGAGCAGTTCTTC. Its translation is CASSQNRGSYNEQFF.

This chain connects TRBV20-1 to TRBJ2-1; D is ambiguous. This CDR3 has 10 residues. CDR1 and CDR2 from the germline V gene are DFQATT and SNEGSKA (reference sequence). The V end lost 6 bases, the J end lost 4 bases, and 4 bases lay between the germline ends. The CDR3: CSASYNEQFF. CDR3 DNA sequence: TGCAGTGCCTCATACAATGAGCAGTTCTTC.

This chain connects TRBV6-1 to TRBJ2-2; no reliable D call. The CDR3 consists of 14 residues. The germline gives CDR1 MNHNS, CDR2 SASEGT. Trimming removed 8 bases from V and 2 bases from J, with 12 bases in between. The CDR3 DNA follows: TGTGCCAGCGTGGTGGACGGAAACACCGGGGAGCTGTTTTTT. Its translation: CASVVDGNTGELFF.

V gene TRBV3-1 combines with J gene TRBJ2-5; 9 nucleotides match TRBD2. V lost 2 bases and J lost 1; bases outside the gene matches: 5. The CDR3 consists of 16 residues. Germline V gives CDR1 LGHDT, CDR2 YNNKEL (reference sequence). This CDR3 reads CASSQPSTSGQETQYF. The DNA for the CDR3 is TGTGCCAGCAGCCAACCTTCGACTAGCGGCCAAGAGACCCAGTACTTC.

This rearrangement joins TRBV7-2 to TRBJ2-5; D gene ambiguous. The J call may be faulty, since TRBJ2-7 better matches the DNA end. This CDR3 has 13 residues. Germline V gives CDR1 SGHTA, CDR2 FQGNSA. The CDR3 DNA reads as TGTGCCAGCAGCTTAGCCACAGCCGACGAGCAGTACTTC. Translation gives CASSLATADEQYF.

This clonotype was observed many times. The V gene is TRBV6-5, the J gene TRBJ2-5, with 15 bases lining up with TRBD2. Per germline, CDR1 MNHEY and CDR2 SVGAGI. V was pared by 6 bases and J by 2 bases, with 4 bases of the junction left unmatched. This CDR3 spans 16 amino acids. CDR3 region: CASSRGLAGGQETQYF. CDR3 nucleotides: TGTGCCAGCAGCCGAGGACTAGCGGGGGGGCAAGAGACCCAGTACTTC.

CDR3 sequence reads: CASSSDAPGDDDSYGQYF. Here the CDR3 DNA reads TGTGCCAGCAGCTCCGACGCACCAGGGGATGACGACTCCTACGGGCAGTACTTC. The gene calls are TRBV7-9 and TRBJ2-5, with D possibly matching TRBD1 (6 bases). V lost 4 bases and J lost 11, with 32 bases in between. Germline CDR1 and CDR2: SEHNR and FQNEAQ (reference sequence). The CDR3 contains 18 residues.

This clonotype was recorded many times. The rearrangement uses TRBV14 and TRBJ2-1, with 8 bases fitting TRBD2. CDR1 and CDR2 from the germline V gene are SGHDN and FVKESK. With V trimmed by 4 bases and J by 10 bases, 6 bases remained unmatched. The CDR3 spans 13 residues. As DNA, the CDR3 is TGTGCCAGCAGCCCGGGACTAGGGCGCGAGCAGTTCTTC. This translates into CASSPGLGREQFF.

This sequence joins TRBV12-3 or TRBV12-4 and TRBJ2-5; D call uncertain. This CDR3 is 14 amino acids long. Trimming removed 4 bases at V and 3 bases at J, with 12 bases between. CDR3 in amino acids: CASSSVGFKETQYF. CDR3 nucleotide sequence: TGTGCCAGCAGTTCAGTGGGATTCAAAGAGACCCAGTACTTC.

This clonotype came up a few times. This chain uses TRBV6-2 or TRBV6-3 with TRBJ2-4; no clear D gene. Between the trimmed V and J ends, which lost 4 bases and 1 base, there was a span of 11 bases. The CDR3 sequence is 15 residues long. The V gene's germline CDR1 is MNHEY and CDR2 SVGEGT. This CDR3 reads CASSSRVVAKNIQYF. The CDR3 nucleotides read TGTGCCAGCAGTTCTAGGGTTGTGGCCAAAAACATTCAGTACTTC.

The rearrangement joins TRBV7-2 to TRBJ2-7; perhaps TRBD1 as D (6 bases). Between the trimmed V and J ends, which lost 5 bases and 1 base, there was a span of 15 bases. Germline values: CDR1 SGHTA, CDR2 FQGNSA. The CDR3 sequence is 15 residues long. Here the CDR3 DNA reads TGTGCCAGCAGCCTCCGACAGGTGGAGTCCTACGAGCAGTACTTC. This translates into CASSLRQVESYEQYF.

This clonotype was recorded a few times. V gene TRBV7-2 combines with J gene TRBJ2-7; D gene unclear. The CDR3 sequence is 12 residues long. Germline loops: CDR1 SGHTA, CDR2 FQGNSA. V lost 5 bases to trimming and J lost 4 bases, with 9 bases between them. In DNA, the CDR3 is TGTGCCAGCAGCGCCCAGAGGTACGAGCAGTACTTC. Amino acid sequence: CASSAQRYEQYF.

This clonotype was seen a handful of times. The chain is built from TRBV9 and TRBJ2-5; TRBD1 aligns across 10 bases. V lost 6 bases to trimming and J lost 5 bases; unmatched junction nucleotides: 13. There are 16 residues in the CDR3. CDR1 and CDR2 from the germline V gene are SGDLS and YYNGEE. The CDR3 DNA follows: TGTGCCAGCACCCCGACAGGGGGCGCGGTTGGGGAGACCCAGTACTTC. Its protein is CASTPTGGAVGETQYF.